This record covers a single T cell receptor beta chain. The assay was immunoSEQ multiplex PCR, and TCRdb's table has in-frame clones only and misses some. The sample lists 250,000 to 350,000 clones, about 84% occurring once. This sample is part of a study of blood T cell repertoires in COVID-19. The CDR3 is 13 residues long. Germline V gives CDR1 SQVTM, CDR2 ANQGSEA. V was pared by 8 bases and J by 7 bases, with 21 bases between. This TCR derives from a woman aged 45-60 years with acute or convalescent COVID-19. The gene calls are TRBV29-1 and TRBJ2-7, with D possibly TRBD1 on 5 matching bases. The material sequenced was peripheral blood. CDR3 nucleotides: TGCAGCTCTCGAGAAGGGCCCCAGGGAGAGCAGTACTTC. Translation gives CSSREGPQGEQYF.